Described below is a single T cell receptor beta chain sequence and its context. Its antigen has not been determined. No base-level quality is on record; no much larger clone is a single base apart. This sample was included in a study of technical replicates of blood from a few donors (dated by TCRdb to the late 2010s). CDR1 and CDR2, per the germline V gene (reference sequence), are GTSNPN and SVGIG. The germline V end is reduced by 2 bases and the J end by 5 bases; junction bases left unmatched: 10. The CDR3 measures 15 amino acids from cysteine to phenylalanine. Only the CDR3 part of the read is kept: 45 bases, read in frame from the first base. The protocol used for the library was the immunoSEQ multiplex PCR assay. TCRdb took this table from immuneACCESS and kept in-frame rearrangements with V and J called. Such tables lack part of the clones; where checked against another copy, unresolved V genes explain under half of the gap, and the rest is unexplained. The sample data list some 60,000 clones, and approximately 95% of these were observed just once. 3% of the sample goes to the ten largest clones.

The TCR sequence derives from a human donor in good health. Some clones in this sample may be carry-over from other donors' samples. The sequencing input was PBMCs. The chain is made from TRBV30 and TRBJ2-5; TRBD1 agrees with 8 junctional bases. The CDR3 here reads CAWSTGQGPRETQYF. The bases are TGTGCCTGGAGTACTGGACAGGGCCCCCGCGAGACCCAGTACTTC.